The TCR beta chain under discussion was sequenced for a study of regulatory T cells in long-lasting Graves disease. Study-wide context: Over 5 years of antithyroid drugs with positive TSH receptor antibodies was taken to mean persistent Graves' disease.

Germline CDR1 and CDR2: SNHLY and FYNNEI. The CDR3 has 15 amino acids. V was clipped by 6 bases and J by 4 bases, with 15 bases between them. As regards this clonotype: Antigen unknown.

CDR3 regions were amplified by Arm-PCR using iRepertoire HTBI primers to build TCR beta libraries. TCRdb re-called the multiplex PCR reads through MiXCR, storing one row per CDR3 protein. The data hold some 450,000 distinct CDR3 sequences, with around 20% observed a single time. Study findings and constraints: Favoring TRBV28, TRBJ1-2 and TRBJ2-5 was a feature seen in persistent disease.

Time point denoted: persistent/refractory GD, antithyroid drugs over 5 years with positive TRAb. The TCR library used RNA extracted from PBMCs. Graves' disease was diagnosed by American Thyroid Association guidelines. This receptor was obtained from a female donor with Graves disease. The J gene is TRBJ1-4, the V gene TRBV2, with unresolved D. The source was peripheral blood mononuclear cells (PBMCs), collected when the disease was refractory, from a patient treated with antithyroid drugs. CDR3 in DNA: TGTGCCAGCAGCTCGTCCAGACCGATTAATGAAAAACTGTTTTTT. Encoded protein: CASSSSRPINEKLFF.